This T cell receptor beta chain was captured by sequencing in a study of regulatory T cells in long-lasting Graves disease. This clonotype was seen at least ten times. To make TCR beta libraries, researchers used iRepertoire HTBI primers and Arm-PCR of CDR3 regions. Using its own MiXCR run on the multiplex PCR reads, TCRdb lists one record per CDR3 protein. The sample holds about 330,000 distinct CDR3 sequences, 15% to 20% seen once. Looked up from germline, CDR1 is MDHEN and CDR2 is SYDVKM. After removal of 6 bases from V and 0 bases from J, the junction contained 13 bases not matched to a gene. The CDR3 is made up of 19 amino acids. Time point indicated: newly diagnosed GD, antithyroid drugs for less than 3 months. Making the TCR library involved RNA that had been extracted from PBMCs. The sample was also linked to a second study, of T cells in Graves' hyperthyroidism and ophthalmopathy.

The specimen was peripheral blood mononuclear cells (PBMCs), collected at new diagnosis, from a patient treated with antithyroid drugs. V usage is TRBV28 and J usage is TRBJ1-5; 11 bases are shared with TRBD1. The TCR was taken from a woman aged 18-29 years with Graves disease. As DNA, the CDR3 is TGTGCCAGCAGACCTACTAGGACAGGGGGCTCCCCTAGCAATCAGCCCCAGCATTTT. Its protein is CASRPTRTGGSPSNQPQHF.